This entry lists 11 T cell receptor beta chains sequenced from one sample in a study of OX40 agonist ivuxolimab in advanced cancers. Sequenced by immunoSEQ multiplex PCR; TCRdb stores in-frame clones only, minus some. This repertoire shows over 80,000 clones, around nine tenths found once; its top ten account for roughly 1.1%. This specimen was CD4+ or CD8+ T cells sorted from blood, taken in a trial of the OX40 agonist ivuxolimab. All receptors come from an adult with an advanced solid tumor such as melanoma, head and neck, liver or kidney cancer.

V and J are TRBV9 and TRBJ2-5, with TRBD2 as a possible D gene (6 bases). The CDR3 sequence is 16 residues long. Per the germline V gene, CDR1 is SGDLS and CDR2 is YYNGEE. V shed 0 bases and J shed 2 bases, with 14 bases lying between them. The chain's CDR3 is CASSVGPLAGQETQYF. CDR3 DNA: TGTGCCAGCAGCGTAGGCCCGCTGGCGGGGCAAGAGACCCAGTACTTC.

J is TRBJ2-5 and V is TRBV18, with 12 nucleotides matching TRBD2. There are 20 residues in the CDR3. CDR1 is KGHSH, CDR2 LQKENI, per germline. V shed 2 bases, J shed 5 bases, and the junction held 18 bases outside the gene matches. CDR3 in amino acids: CASSPIFIGLAGRPGETQYF. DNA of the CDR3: TGTGCCAGCTCACCAATTTTTATAGGACTAGCGGGGAGACCCGGGGAGACCCAGTACTTC.

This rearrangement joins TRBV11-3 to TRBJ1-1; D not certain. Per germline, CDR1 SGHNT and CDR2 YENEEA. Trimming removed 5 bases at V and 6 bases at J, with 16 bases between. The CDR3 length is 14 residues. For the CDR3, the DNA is TGTGCCAGCAGCCGCTCCCGGGCAGGCGCTGAAGCTTTCTTT. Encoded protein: CASSRSRAGAEAFF. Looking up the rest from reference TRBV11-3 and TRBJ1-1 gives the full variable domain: EAGVVQSPRYKIIEKKQPVAFWCNPISGHNTLYWYLQNLGQGPELLIRYENEEAVDDSQLPKDRFSAERLKGVDSTLKIQPAELGDSAVYLCASSRSRAGAEAFFGQGTRLTVV.

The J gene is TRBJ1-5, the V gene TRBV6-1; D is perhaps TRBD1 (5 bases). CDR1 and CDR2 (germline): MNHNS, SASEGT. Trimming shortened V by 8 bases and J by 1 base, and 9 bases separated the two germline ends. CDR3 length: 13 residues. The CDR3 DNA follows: TGTGCCAGCGGGGGTCTGAGCAATCAGCCCCAGCATTTT. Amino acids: CASGGLSNQPQHF.

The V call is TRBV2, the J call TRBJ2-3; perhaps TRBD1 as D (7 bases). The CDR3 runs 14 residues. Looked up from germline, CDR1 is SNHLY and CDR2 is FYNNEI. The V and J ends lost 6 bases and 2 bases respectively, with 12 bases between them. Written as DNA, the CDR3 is TGTGCCAGCAGGCGGGACAGTTCCACAGATACGCAGTATTTT. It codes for CASRRDSSTDTQYF.

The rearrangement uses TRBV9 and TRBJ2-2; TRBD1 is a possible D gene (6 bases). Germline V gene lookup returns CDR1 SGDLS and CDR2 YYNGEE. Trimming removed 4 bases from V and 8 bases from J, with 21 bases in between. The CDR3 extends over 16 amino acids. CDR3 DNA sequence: TGTGCCAGCAGCCCCCGGGAAAGGGGGTCTTCAGGGGAGCTGTTTTTT. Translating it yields CASSPRERGSSGELFF. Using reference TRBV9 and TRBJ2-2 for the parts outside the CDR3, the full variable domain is DSGVTQTPKHLITATGQRVTLRCSPRSGDLSVYWYQQSLDQGLQFLIQYYNGEERAKGNILERFSAQQFPDLHSELNLSSLELGDSALYFCASSPRERGSSGELFFGEGSRLTVL.

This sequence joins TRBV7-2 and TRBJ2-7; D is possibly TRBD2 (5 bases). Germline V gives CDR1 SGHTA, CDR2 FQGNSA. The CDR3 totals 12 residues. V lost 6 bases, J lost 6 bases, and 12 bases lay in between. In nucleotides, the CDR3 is TGTGCCAGCAGGTTACTAGGGAGCGAGCAGTACTTC. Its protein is CASRLLGSEQYF.

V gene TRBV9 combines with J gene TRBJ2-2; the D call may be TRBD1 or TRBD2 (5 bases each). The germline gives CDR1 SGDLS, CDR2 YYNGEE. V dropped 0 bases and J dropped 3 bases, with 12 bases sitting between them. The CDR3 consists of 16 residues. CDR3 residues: CASSVGVREYTGELFF. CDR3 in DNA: TGTGCCAGCAGCGTAGGGGTCAGGGAGTACACCGGGGAGCTGTTTTTT. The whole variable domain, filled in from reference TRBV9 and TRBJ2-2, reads DSGVTQTPKHLITATGQRVTLRCSPRSGDLSVYWYQQSLDQGLQFLIQYYNGEERAKGNILERFSAQQFPDLHSELNLSSLELGDSALYFCASSVGVREYTGELFFGEGSRLTVL.

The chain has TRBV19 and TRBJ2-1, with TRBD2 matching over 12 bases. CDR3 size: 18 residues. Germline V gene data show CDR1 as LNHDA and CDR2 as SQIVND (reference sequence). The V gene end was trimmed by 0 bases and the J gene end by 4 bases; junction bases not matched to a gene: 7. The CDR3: CASSIEHGLAGPYNEQFF. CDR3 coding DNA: TGTGCCAGTAGTATAGAACATGGACTAGCGGGACCATACAATGAGCAGTTCTTC. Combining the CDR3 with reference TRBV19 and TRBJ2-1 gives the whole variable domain DGGITQSPKYLFRKEGQNVTLSCEQNLNHDAMYWYRQDPGQGLRLIYYSQIVNDFQKGDIAEGYSVSREKKESFPLTVTSAQKNPTAFYLCASSIEHGLAGPYNEQFFGPGTRLTVL.

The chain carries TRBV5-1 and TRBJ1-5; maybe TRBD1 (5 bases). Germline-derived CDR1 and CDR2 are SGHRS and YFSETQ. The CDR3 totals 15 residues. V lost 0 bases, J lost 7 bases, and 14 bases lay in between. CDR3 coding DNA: TGCGCCAGCAGCTTGGATGGGGGTAGAGAGCAGCCCCAGCATTTT. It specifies CASSLDGGREQPQHF.

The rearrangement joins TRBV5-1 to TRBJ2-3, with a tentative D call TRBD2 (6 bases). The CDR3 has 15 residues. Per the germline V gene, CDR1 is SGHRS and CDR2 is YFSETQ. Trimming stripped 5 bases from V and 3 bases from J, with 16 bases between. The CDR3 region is CASSQPGLQTDTQYF. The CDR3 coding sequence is TGCGCCAGCAGTCAGCCGGGACTGCAAACAGATACGCAGTATTTT.